This is a list of T cell receptor beta chains from one sample in a study of shared clonotypes between healthy human individuals. TCRdb's copy holds only in-frame clones and misses some; the assay was immunoSEQ multiplex PCR. The sample yields about 2.4 million clones, approximately 93% seen once. Sequences were obtained from naive CD4+ T cells from PBMCs. The receptors derive from a man aged 18-30 years in good health. Some clones in this sample may be carry-over from other donors' samples. Each CDR3 is given with its conserved first and last residue. A D gene is named only where the DNA matches it firmly. The size entry is marked missing in some rows and otherwise reads once, few, many or a size class.

clone_size d_call j_call v_call cdr3_aa cdr3_nt
NA NA TRBJ1-1 TRBV6-5 CASNPPSFSNTEAFF TGTGCCAGCAATCCTCCCAGCTTTTCGAACACTGAAGCTTTCTTT
NA NA TRBJ1-1 TRBV28 CATYVGSNTEAFF TGTGCCACCTACGTAGGGTCGAACACTGAAGCTTTCTTT
NA NA TRBJ1-6 TRBV28 CASSNKALMALHF TGTGCCAGCAGTAATAAGGCCCTTATGGCCCTCCACTTT
NA NA TRBJ1-1 TRBV5-8 CASSLAGNTEAFF TGTGCCAGCAGCTTGGCAGGTAACACTGAAGCTTTCTTT
NA NA TRBJ1-4 TRBV29-1 CSVVYREKLFF TGCAGCGTTGTTTATCGGGAAAAACTGTTTTTT
NA NA TRBJ1-4 TRBV7-9 CASSSDRTTNEKLFF TGTGCCAGCAGCTCCGACAGAACAACTAATGAAAAACTGTTTTTT
NA NA TRBJ2-2 TRBV2 CASSDGLASNTGELFF TGTGCCAGCAGTGATGGGCTAGCGTCGAACACCGGGGAGCTGTTTTTT
few NA TRBJ1-3 TRBV9 CASSAGGGNTIYF TGTGCCAGCAGCGCAGGTGGTGGAAACACCATATATTTT
NA TRBD2 TRBJ2-7 TRBV2 CASDDRPGGYEQYF TGTGCCAGCGACGACCGGCCGGGGGGCTACGAGCAGTACTTC
NA TRBD2 TRBJ2-3 TRBV25-1 CASSERLAGADTQYF TGTGCCAGCAGTGAGAGGCTAGCGGGAGCAGATACGCAGTATTTT
NA NA TRBJ2-7 TRBV5-1 CASSLARKTTEQYF TGCGCCAGCAGCTTGGCACGGAAAACTACCGAGCAGTACTTC
NA NA TRBJ1-1 TRBV2 CATTLGNTEAFF TGTGCCACCACGCTGGGGAACACTGAAGCTTTCTTT
NA NA TRBJ2-5 TRBV4-1 CASSQEERGETQYF TGCGCCAGCAGCCAAGAAGAAAGGGGAGAGACCCAGTACTTC
NA NA TRBJ1-2 TRBV9 CASSVEGLGYTF TGTGCCAGCAGCGTAGAAGGGTTAGGCTACACCTTC
few NA TRBJ1-1 TRBV6-6 CASPGHWNTEAFF TGTGCCAGCCCGGGACACTGGAACACTGAAGCTTTCTTT
NA NA TRBJ2-3 TRBV11-3 CASSLRRGGDTQYF TGTGCCAGCAGCCTGCGACGTGGAGGAGATACGCAGTATTTT
NA NA TRBJ1-5 TRBV6-5 CASSYGNHQPQHF TGTGCCAGCAGTTACGGGAATCATCAGCCCCAGCATTTT
NA TRBD1 TRBJ2-7 TRBV5-4 CASSLGQGLGEQYF TGTGCCAGCAGCTTGGGACAGGGGTTAGGCGAGCAGTACTTC
NA NA TRBJ2-5 TRBV6-1 CASSPGTGQETQYF TGTGCCAGCAGTCCTGGGACGGGCCAAGAGACCCAGTACTTC
NA NA TRBJ2-7 TRBV27 CASSLRAPSSYEQYF TGTGCCAGCAGTTTAAGAGCTCCGAGCTCCTACGAGCAGTACTTC
NA TRBD1 TRBJ1-1 TRBV7-8 CASSPRQGGTTEAFF TGTGCCAGCAGCCCTAGACAGGGGGGGACCACTGAAGCTTTCTTT
NA NA TRBJ1-5 TRBV19 CATCWGNQPQHF TGTGCCACCTGTTGGGGCAATCAGCCCCAGCATTTT
NA TRBD1 TRBJ2-7 TRBV28 CASSATGGVYEQYF TGTGCCAGCAGTGCGACAGGGGGGGTTTACGAGCAGTACTTC
NA NA TRBJ1-1 TRBV11-2 CASSLAPSTEAFF TGTGCCAGCAGCTTAGCCCCGTCCACTGAAGCTTTCTTT
once TRBD2 TRBJ2-1 TRBV11-3 CASTRICGGTRGTHNEQFF TGTGCCAGCACCCGAATTTGCGGGGGTACACGGGGGACCCACAATGAGCAGTTCTTC
NA NA TRBJ2-5 TRBV11-2 CASSFRKETQYF TGTGCCAGCAGCTTTAGAAAAGAGACCCAGTACTTC
NA NA TRBJ2-7 TRBV29-1 CSVMDPERYYEQYF TGCAGCGTCATGGATCCGGAGAGATACTACGAGCAGTACTTC
NA NA TRBJ2-3 TRBV27 CASRFGYINRGTDTQYF TGTGCCAGCCGTTTCGGGTATATTAATCGGGGCACAGATACGCAGTATTTT